The entry below describes one TCR beta chain. Its antigen is currently unknown. Time point meaning: baseline, week 1 (first vaccination visit). Sample treatment: pre-vaccination baseline after standard-of-care therapy. New WHO grade 3 or 4 astrocytomas that were IDH1-mutant and ATRX-lost had been found in donors. The repertoire was sequenced with immunoSEQ multiplex PCR; TCRdb's copy has only in-frame clones and lacks some. The data contain some 90,000 clones, almost 85% of them singletons. This sample stems from a study of a mutant IDH1 vaccine in newly diagnosed glioma. Study overall: It was radiotherapy, temozolomide, or both that patients received previously, with most receiving both. Overall study results and limits: Detectable vaccine-induced immune responses arose in almost 95% of patients. Top peripheral T cell clonotype shifts appeared unrelated to pseudoprogression.

Unmatched junction bases numbered 9, after V lost 6 bases and J lost 5 bases. Germline-derived CDR1 and CDR2 are MNHEY and SVGAGI. This CDR3 has 14 amino acids. The sequenced sample was PBMCs, obtained from a glioma patient treated with radiotherapy, temozolomide or both. The genes are TRBV6-5 and TRBJ1-1, with 7 bases identical to TRBD1. This receptor was obtained from a middle-aged man with glioma. Some clones in this sample may be carry-over from other donors' samples. The CDR3 sequence is CASSTNRGGTEAFF. The CDR3 DNA is TGTGCCAGCAGCACTAACAGGGGTGGGACTGAAGCTTTCTTT.